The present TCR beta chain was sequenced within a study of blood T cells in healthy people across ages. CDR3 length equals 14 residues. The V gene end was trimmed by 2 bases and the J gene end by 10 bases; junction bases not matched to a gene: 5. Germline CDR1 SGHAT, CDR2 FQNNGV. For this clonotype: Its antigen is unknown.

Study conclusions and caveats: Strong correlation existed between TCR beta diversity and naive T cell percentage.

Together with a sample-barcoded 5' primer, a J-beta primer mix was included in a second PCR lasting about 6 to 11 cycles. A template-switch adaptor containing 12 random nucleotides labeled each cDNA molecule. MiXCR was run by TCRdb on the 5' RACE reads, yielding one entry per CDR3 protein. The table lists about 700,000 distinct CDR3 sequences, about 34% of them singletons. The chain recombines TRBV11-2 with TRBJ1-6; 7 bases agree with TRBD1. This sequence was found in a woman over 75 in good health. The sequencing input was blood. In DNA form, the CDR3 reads TGTGCCAGCAGCTTAAACAGGGGACAATCACCCCTCCACTTT. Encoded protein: CASSLNRGQSPLHF.